These T cell receptor beta chains were read from a single sample in a study of Tregs in tolerant kidney transplant recipients. Sequencing used immunoSEQ multiplex PCR; TCRdb keeps in-frame clones, though not all of them. The sample lists just under 65,000 clones; nearly 98% were seen once. The sample in question was Tregs from blood, obtained before the transplant. All receptors come from a human donor who received a combined kidney and bone marrow transplant. The CDR3 runs from the conserved cysteine through the conserved F or W. D genes are given only for firm matches. Some rows have no size entry. The others give once, few or many, or a class for an expanded clone.

cdr3_nt cdr3_aa clone_size j_call d_call v_call
TGCGCCAGCAGCCAAGAGACAGGCAGCCAAGAGACCCAGTACTTC CASSQETGSQETQYF NA TRBJ2-5 NA TRBV4-3
TGCGCCAGCAGCTTGCTCAGTGGGGGCTCAGCTCACAATGAGCAGTTCTTC CASSLLSGGSAHNEQFF NA TRBJ2-1 NA TRBV5-1
TGCAGTGTTTCCTCCTCCTACGAGCAGTACTTC CSVSSSYEQYF once TRBJ2-7 NA TRBV20-1
TGTGCCAGCAGCTCTTGGACAGGGGGCCTCTCTGGGGCCAACGTCCTGACTTTC CASSSWTGGLSGANVLTF NA TRBJ2-6 TRBD1 TRBV5-6
TGTGCCAGCAGCTTAGAGTGGCGGCCCTACAATGAGCAGTTCTTC CASSLEWRPYNEQFF NA TRBJ2-1 NA TRBV7-9
TGTGCCAGAAGCTACCCCCGGAGTGTGCCAGGAAACACCATATATTTT CARSYPRSVPGNTIYF NA TRBJ1-3 NA TRBV5-3
TGCGCCAGCAGCGTTTTAGGGGAGCTGTTTTTT CASSVLGELFF NA TRBJ2-2 NA TRBV5-1
TGCAGCGTTGGGGCCAGGGGGGACAATGAGCAGTTCTTC CSVGARGDNEQFF NA TRBJ2-1 NA TRBV29-1
TGTGCCTGGCGACAGGGTAGGTCGGGCGGCTACACCTTC CAWRQGRSGGYTF NA TRBJ1-2 TRBD1 TRBV30
TGTGCCAGCAGCGTAACAGGGAGAGAGGGTTACGAGCAGTACTTC CASSVTGREGYEQYF once TRBJ2-7 NA TRBV7-3
TGTGCCGGTCGAGGGTTTGGGGCCAACGTCCTGACTTTC CAGRGFGANVLTF NA TRBJ2-6 NA TRBV19
TGTGCCAGCAGCTTCGCCAGCGTTAACTATGGCTACACCTTC CASSFASVNYGYTF NA TRBJ1-2 NA TRBV7-2
TGTGCCAGCAGAGCTCAGGGGGCGCAGGGGACCGGGGAGCTGTTTTTT CASRAQGAQGTGELFF once TRBJ2-2 TRBD1 TRBV7-2
TGTGCCAGCAGTCGTACCGGGACAGGTTTTCAGCCCCAGCATTTT CASSRTGTGFQPQHF NA TRBJ1-5 TRBD1 TRBV2
TGTGCCAGCAGCCTCTTAGCGGGAGTTAGCACAGATACGCAGTATTTT CASSLLAGVSTDTQYF NA TRBJ2-3 TRBD2 TRBV7-3
TGTGCCAGCAGCCAATATATGGACAGGGCACGGACAGATACGCAGTATTTT CASSQYMDRARTDTQYF NA TRBJ2-3 TRBD1 TRBV14
TGCGCCAGCAGCTTCCGGGAGGACACTGAAGCTTTCTTT CASSFREDTEAFF NA TRBJ1-1 NA TRBV5-1
TGTGCCAGCGTCCGGGATCCCTACAATGAGCAGTTCTTC CASVRDPYNEQFF NA TRBJ2-1 NA TRBV2
TGTGCCAGCAGCGGAATACTAGCGGGAGTTACGAATGAGCAGTTCTTC CASSGILAGVTNEQFF NA TRBJ2-1 TRBD2 TRBV9
TGTGCCAGTAGTATCCTTGGACTAGCGGGCAATGAGCAGTTCTTC CASSILGLAGNEQFF NA TRBJ2-1 TRBD2 TRBV19
TGTGCCAGCAGCTTAACGGGAGCAGAGACCCAGTACTTC CASSLTGAETQYF NA TRBJ2-5 NA TRBV7-9
TGTGCCAGTTTTGACACTTTCTATACTGAAGCTTTCTTT CASFDTFYTEAFF NA TRBJ1-1 NA TRBV19
TGTGCCAGCAGCTTGGGCATTAGCGGGTTGGGGGATACGCAGTATTTT CASSLGISGLGDTQYF NA TRBJ2-3 TRBD2 TRBV5-4
TGCAGCGTTGAGGAGGTTGGGGAAAAACTGTTTTTT CSVEEVGEKLFF NA TRBJ1-4 NA TRBV29-1
TGCAGCGTGGGAACCGGGACAGGGCCCTACGAGCAGTACTTC CSVGTGTGPYEQYF NA TRBJ2-7 TRBD1 TRBV29-1
TGTGCCAGCAGCTTAAAGACTACGGGAGAGGTGGGCGGGGAGCTGTTTTTT CASSLKTTGEVGGELFF NA TRBJ2-2 NA TRBV7-2
TGTGCCAGCAGCTACAGGGGGAACTATGGCTACACCTTC CASSYRGNYGYTF NA TRBJ1-2 TRBD1 TRBV5-4
TGTGCCAGCAGCTTAGCCCGGAAGAGGGCTTCCTACGAGCAGTACTTC CASSLARKRASYEQYF NA TRBJ2-7 NA TRBV7-2
TGTGCCACCAGCAAATCCGGGACAGGGGAGCAGCCCCAGCATTTT CATSKSGTGEQPQHF NA TRBJ1-5 TRBD1 TRBV15
TGTGCCAGCAGCTTGAGGGGGCAAGAGACCCAGTACTTC CASSLRGQETQYF NA TRBJ2-5 NA TRBV5-8
TGTGCCAGCAGTGAAATCCTAGCGACCGAGCAGTACTTC CASSEILATEQYF NA TRBJ2-7 NA TRBV2
TGTGCCACCAGCCCACGGGGTCAAGAGACCCAGTACTTC CATSPRGQETQYF NA TRBJ2-5 NA TRBV15
TGTGCCAGCAGTTCAACAGGGCGGGGCTACACCTTC CASSSTGRGYTF NA TRBJ1-2 NA TRBV6-5
TGTGCCAGCAGCTTCCGGACAGGGGGGAAAAATTCACCCCTCCACTTT CASSFRTGGKNSPLHF NA TRBJ1-6 TRBD1 TRBV5-6
TGTGCCAGCAGTTCCCGACAGCCCACCTATGGCTACACCTTC CASSSRQPTYGYTF NA TRBJ1-2 NA TRBV7-2
TGCGCCAGCAGCCGGCAAGGTAAACCTAGCGGGCAGAGCTCCTACGAGCAGTACTTC CASSRQGKPSGQSSYEQYF once TRBJ2-7 TRBD2 TRBV5-1
TGTGCCAGCAGTCAACGAAAACAGGGTCCCTTAGCCAAAAACATTCAGTACTTC CASSQRKQGPLAKNIQYF NA TRBJ2-4 NA TRBV28
TGTGCCAGCCAGGGCTCTGGAAACACCATATATTTT CASQGSGNTIYF NA TRBJ1-3 NA TRBV6-6
TGCGCCAGCAGCGGTGAGCGGGGGGCCTACAATGAGCAGTTCTTC CASSGERGAYNEQFF NA TRBJ2-1 TRBD2 TRBV5-1
TGTGCCAGCAGCACCTGGACAGGGGTGGGGGAGACCCAGTACTTC CASSTWTGVGETQYF NA TRBJ2-5 TRBD1 TRBV11-3
TGTGCCACCAGCAGAGTATGGGGAGTGGGCACTGAAGCTTTCTTT CATSRVWGVGTEAFF NA TRBJ1-1 NA TRBV15
TGTGCCAGCAGCTTAGCGGGACTAGCGGGGTACGAGCAGTACTTC CASSLAGLAGYEQYF NA TRBJ2-7 TRBD2 TRBV7-2
TGTGCCATCACGGGAGGGATAGGCTACACCTTC CAITGGIGYTF NA TRBJ1-2 NA TRBV10-3
TGCAGCGTTGCGGGACTAGCAAGAAATGAGCAGTTCTTC CSVAGLARNEQFF NA TRBJ2-1 TRBD2 TRBV29-1
TGTGCCAGCAGCCCAGGGACTGGACTAGCGACGGGTACGCAGTATTTT CASSPGTGLATGTQYF NA TRBJ2-3 TRBD2 TRBV7-2
TGTGCCAGCAGCTTGACAGGGGGGTTCTCCTACGAGCAGTACTTC CASSLTGGFSYEQYF NA TRBJ2-7 TRBD1 TRBV7-2
TGCGCCAGCAGCCAAGAACTAGCTGGGTTAGACGAGCAGTACTTC CASSQELAGLDEQYF once TRBJ2-7 NA TRBV4-3
TGTGCCAGCAGCTCCAGCCCGGACGGCAGGGGGCGCTCCGAGCAGTACTTC CASSSSPDGRGRSEQYF NA TRBJ2-7 TRBD1 TRBV5-8
TGCAGTGCTCCGGGACTTTCTGAAGCTTTCTTT CSAPGLSEAFF NA TRBJ1-1 NA TRBV20-1
TGTGCCAGCAGCCAAGATCAATCAGGGAAATATGGCTACACCTTC CASSQDQSGKYGYTF NA TRBJ1-2 NA TRBV4-2
TGCGCCAGCAGCTTGGCCCCTAGCGGGGGGGCGGAAAAGCAGTTCTTC CASSLAPSGGAEKQFF NA TRBJ2-1 TRBD2 TRBV5-1
TGTGCCAGCAGTTTCAACGACAGAAATGAGCAGTTCTTC CASSFNDRNEQFF NA TRBJ2-1 NA TRBV27
TGTGCCAGCAGCTTTGGGGGAGGGCGGGCAGATACGCAGTATTTT CASSFGGGRADTQYF NA TRBJ2-3 TRBD2 TRBV5-4
TGTGCCAGCACCCTAAGCGGACGATTCACTGAAGCTTTCTTT CASTLSGRFTEAFF NA TRBJ1-1 NA TRBV27
TGTGCCAGCAGCTTACGCGGGGGTGGGGGAGATACGCAGTATTTT CASSLRGGGGDTQYF NA TRBJ2-3 TRBD2 TRBV7-3
TGTGCCAGTAGCCTTAGACAGGGGTCTATTGGAAATACGCAGTATTTT CASSLRQGSIGNTQYF NA TRBJ2-3 TRBD1 TRBV19
TGTGCCAGTAGTATGGGTCCAGCGGGCCAAAATGAGCAGTTCTTC CASSMGPAGQNEQFF NA TRBJ2-1 NA TRBV19